This TCR beta chain was identified during a study of T-cell memory formation after mild COVID-19. As for the study in general: TCR clustering was largely donor specific.

Study outcomes and limitations: Contracting clones from day 15 to 85 had balanced CD4/CD8; later expanders favoured CD4+. What remained unconfirmed was the SARS-CoV-2 specificity of second-wave clones peaking on day 37.

TCRdb analysed the 5' RACE reads with MiXCR anew, one entry per CDR3 protein. In the table there are under 150,000 distinct CDR3 sequences, about 20% of which are singletons. With regard to this clonotype: Its antigen remains unidentified.

This TCR was recovered from a man aged 18 to 30 who had mild COVID-19 (a few samples of this study predate the infection). Cell type and time point are not known. Material for sequencing was PBMCs or a T cell subset sorted from them (not recorded which).

The CDR3 spells CASSHRTGSLETQYF. In DNA form, the CDR3 reads TGCGCCAGCAGCCACCGGACAGGGTCGTTAGAGACCCAGTACTTC. The chain carries TRBV4-1 and TRBJ2-5, with 8 bases lining up with TRBD1. Trimming removed 3 bases from V and 4 bases from J; junction bases left unmatched: 7. Per germline, CDR1 MGHRA and CDR2 YSYEKL. This CDR3 spans 15 amino acids.